These 6 T cell receptor beta chains were sequenced from one sample in a study of radiation and T cells in renal cell carcinoma. The data were produced by immunoSEQ multiplex PCR, yet TCRdb's version contains in-frame clones alone and is incomplete. Of about 160,000 clones detected, about nine tenths appear once; the ten largest clones hold over 3.5%. Time point reported: baseline pretreatment blood. Treatment indicated: 15 Gy SBRT to primary tumor, nephrectomy 4 weeks later. Sequences were derived from blood, sampled from a patient whose treatment included radiotherapy and nephrectomy. These receptors originate from a woman aged 70-85 years with renal cell carcinoma.

The chain carries TRBV4-2 and TRBJ2-3, with 11 positions matching TRBD2. The V gene's germline CDR1 is LGHNA and CDR2 YNFKEQ. J lost 11 bases, V lost 0 bases, and 13 bases had no gene match. The CDR3 is 17 amino acids. The CDR3 nucleotides read TGTGCCAGCAGCCAAGATACTAGCGGGGGCCCGACCGGAAGGCAGTATTTT. Amino acid sequence: CASSQDTSGGPTGRQYF.

V gene TRBV9 combines with J gene TRBJ1-2, with D possibly being TRBD1 (6 bases). Germline lookup yields CDR1 SGDLS and CDR2 YYNGEE. This CDR3 spans 12 amino acids. Trimming left V 4 bases short and J 8 bases short, with 12 bases between. DNA for the CDR3: TGTGCCAGCAGCCGGGACATTGAAGGCTACACCTTC. Translated, it gives CASSRDIEGYTF.

CDR3 region: CASSLNRGLTEAFF. The CDR3 bases are TGTGCCAGCAGCTTAAACAGGGGGCTCACTGAAGCTTTCTTT. The chain joins TRBV7-3 to TRBJ1-1; 9 bases fit TRBD1. The ends lost 1 base at V and 4 bases at J; junction bases unmatched: 1. This CDR3 has 14 amino acids. The germline CDR1 and CDR2 sequences are SGHTA and FQGTGA.

The chain combines TRBV19 with TRBJ2-6, with D unclear. V was shortened by 4 bases and J by 2 bases, with 0 bases between the two germline ends. CDR1 and CDR2 (germline): LNHDA, SQIVND (reference sequence). The CDR3 has 12 amino acids. This chain's CDR3 is CASSTGANVLTF. The CDR3 DNA sequence: TGTGCCAGTAGTACTGGGGCCAACGTCCTGACTTTC.

The chain recombines TRBV5-1 with TRBJ2-3, with 10 bases aligning to TRBD2. Germline CDR1 reads SGHRS; CDR2 reads YFSETQ. The CDR3 runs to 16 residues. Germline trimming cut 3 bases from V and 2 bases from J; bases unmatched to any gene: 6. CDR3 in amino acids: CASSWTSGYTTDTQYF. CDR3 nucleotide sequence: TGCGCCAGCAGCTGGACTAGCGGCTACACCACAGATACGCAGTATTTT.

This chain joins TRBV11-2 and TRBJ2-2; D call uncertain. This CDR3 spans 15 amino acids. Germline V gene sequence: CDR1 SGHAT, CDR2 FQNNGV. V lost 4 bases, J lost 5 bases, and 14 bases lay in between. CDR3 coding DNA: TGTGCCAGCAGCTCGATATGGGGTCGGACCGGGGAGCTGTTTTTT. It translates to CASSSIWGRTGELFF.